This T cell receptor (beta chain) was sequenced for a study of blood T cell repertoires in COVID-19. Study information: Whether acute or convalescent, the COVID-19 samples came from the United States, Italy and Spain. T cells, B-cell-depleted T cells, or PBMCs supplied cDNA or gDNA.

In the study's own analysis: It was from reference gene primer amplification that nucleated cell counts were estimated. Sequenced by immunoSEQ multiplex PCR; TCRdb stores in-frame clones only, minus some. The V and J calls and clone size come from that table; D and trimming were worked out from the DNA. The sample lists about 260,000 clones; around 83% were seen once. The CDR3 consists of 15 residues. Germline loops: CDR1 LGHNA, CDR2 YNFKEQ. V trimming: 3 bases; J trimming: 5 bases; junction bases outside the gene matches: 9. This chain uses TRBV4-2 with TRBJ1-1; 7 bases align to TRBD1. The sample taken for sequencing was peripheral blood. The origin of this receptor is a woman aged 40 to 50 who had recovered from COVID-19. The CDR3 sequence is CASSHLTGKRTEAFF. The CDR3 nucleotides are TGTGCCAGCAGCCATCTGACAGGGAAGAGGACTGAAGCTTTCTTT.